One sample yielded the 16 T cell receptor beta chains listed below, sequenced in a study of monozygotic twins with inflammatory bowel disease. From its re-call of the 5' RACE reads, TCRdb lists each CDR3 protein once, without DNA. This table lists 150,000 to 200,000 distinct CDR3 sequences. Sequencing was performed on blood. The receptors stem from a human donor with ulcerative colitis or Crohn's disease, or a healthy co-twin of an affected twin (not recorded which).

The chain is built from TRBV29-1 and TRBJ2-7; TCRdb calls TRBD1, which cannot be checked without DNA. Germline-derived CDR1 and CDR2 are SQVTM and ANQGSEA. The CDR3 totals 12 residues. CDR3 protein: CSVGTGDHEQYF.

The J gene is TRBJ2-1, the V gene TRBV6-2 or TRBV6-3; TCRdb's D call, TRBD2, is unchecked because there is no DNA. The germline CDR1 and CDR2 sequences are MNHEY and SVGEGT. The CDR3 consists of 17 residues. Here the CDR3 reads CASSPIKLAGGGNEQFF.

The rearrangement links TRBV10-3 to TRBJ1-2; TCRdb names TRBD1, which stays unverified in the absence of DNA. The CDR3 sequence is 19 residues long. Germline V lookup: CDR1 ENHRY, CDR2 SYGVKD. The CDR3: CAISGQGYRVTGTNYGYTF.

This chain connects TRBV9 to TRBJ1-3; TCRdb calls TRBD1, which cannot be checked without DNA. There are 13 residues in the CDR3. CDR1 and CDR2 from the germline V gene are SGDLS and YYNGEE. The CDR3: CASTGTAGNTIYF.

The V and J genes are TRBV7-2 and TRBJ2-7; the TRBD2 assignment by TCRdb is unverifiable without DNA. Germline V gene sequence: CDR1 SGHTA, CDR2 FQGNSA. CDR3 size: 16 residues. The CDR3 region is CASTPGLAGHSYEQYF.

The rearrangement uses TRBV20-1 and TRBJ2-6; TCRdb's D call, TRBD1, is unchecked because there is no DNA. The CDR3 sequence is 18 residues long. Per germline, CDR1 DFQATT and CDR2 SNEGSKA (reference sequence). The CDR3 reads CSARGLRDRGPGANVLTF.

This sequence joins TRBV29-1 and TRBJ2-5; no DNA is available, so the TRBD2 call from TCRdb remains unchecked. This CDR3 is 14 amino acids long. The germline V gene encodes CDR1 SQVTM and CDR2 ANQGSEA. The CDR3 is CSVAGTSIMETQYF.

The chain carries TRBV15 and TRBJ2-5; TCRdb lists TRBD1, though no DNA is available to test this call. CDR1 and CDR2 from the germline V gene are LNHNV and YYDKDF (reference sequence). This CDR3 is 14 amino acids long. This chain's CDR3 is CATSSQTGWETQYF. Complete variable domain (other parts from reference TRBV15 and TRBJ2-5): DAMVIQNPRYQVTQFGKPVTLSCSQTLNHNVMYWYQQKSSQAPKLLFHYYDKDFNNEADTPDNFQSRRPNTSFCFLDIRSPGLGDTAMYLCATSSQTGWETQYFGPGTRLLVL.

CDR3 sequence: CASSLGGTGGNYGYTF. The chain recombines TRBV7-2 with TRBJ1-2; TCRdb reports TRBD1, a call that lacks DNA to check it against. The germline V gene encodes CDR1 SGHTA and CDR2 FQGNSA. CDR3 length: 16 residues.

The gene calls are TRBV29-1 and TRBJ2-1; TCRdb proposes TRBD1, but this gene call is untestable without DNA. Germline CDR1 and CDR2: SQVTM and ANQGSEA. There are 12 residues in the CDR3. CDR3 protein: CSAYRGLNEQFF.

The rearrangement uses TRBV4-1 and TRBJ2-1. Germline loops: CDR1 MGHRA, CDR2 YSYEKL. This CDR3 region has 15 residues. The CDR3 loop reads CASSQVVSSGNEQFF.

The chain joins TRBV7-2 to TRBJ2-2; there is no DNA to check the TCRdb D call of TRBD2. CDR1 is SGHTA, CDR2 FQGNSA, per germline. This CDR3 is 16 amino acids long. CDR3 sequence: CASTGLSGRDSGELFF.

The CDR3 is CASSASGGYQETQYF. The rearrangement joins TRBV9 to TRBJ2-5. The CDR3 is 15 amino acids. Germline V gene lookup returns CDR1 SGDLS and CDR2 YYNGEE.

This rearrangement joins TRBV10-3 to TRBJ1-1; without DNA, the TCRdb call of TRBD1 cannot be checked. This CDR3 has 15 residues. CDR1 and CDR2 (germline): ENHRY, SYGVKD. CDR3 residues: CAIVTQGQGHTEAFF.

The V gene is TRBV24-1, the J gene TRBJ2-5; TCRdb names TRBD1, which stays unverified in the absence of DNA. The CDR3 covers 15 residues. Germline-derived CDR1 and CDR2 are KGHDR and SFDVKD. CDR3 in amino acids: CATSDRTGPQETQYF.

This chain joins TRBV6-1 and TRBJ2-5; the TCRdb call, TRBD1, lacks DNA for checking. Germline V CDR1 and CDR2: MNHNS, SASEGT. The CDR3 runs 14 residues. The CDR3 region is CASRVQGRGETQYF.